This record looks at one T cell receptor beta chain sequence and its context. This clone was observed a single time. What antigen it recognizes has not been identified. The input lacks base qualities; no much larger clone sits a single base away. The CDR3 regions of human TCRbeta chains were subjected to immunosequencing. In the original analysis: Repertoire TCRs were matched against a reference library of SARS-CoV-2-specific TCRs generated with the MIRA antigen-specificity platform. Breadth meant the fraction of unique TCRs that were SARS-CoV-2-associated, whereas depth meant the fraction of total T cells that were SARS-CoV-2-associated. Using the MIRA data, each spike-specific TCR was assigned both to the spike region to which the TCR was reactive and to a CD4 or CD8 class. Log10-transformed breadth and depth values were compared by one-way ANOVA with Sidak's multiple comparisons tests. TCRdb stores this immuneACCESS table with in-frame sequences only. Part of the clones is absent; in the studies checked, under half of the shortfall reflects unresolved V genes, and no reason is known for the rest. V, J and clone size derive from that table, while D and trimming were established from the DNA sequence. The sample includes around 150,000 clones, with approximately 90% observed a single time. The ten largest clones capture about 1.8% of the sample.

From the germline V gene, CDR1 is KGHSH and CDR2 is LQKENI. The cysteine opens and the phenylalanine closes a CDR3 of 18 amino acids. Only the CDR3 DNA is retained, 54 bases long and in frame from the first base. The V end gives up 3 bases and the J end 4 bases, leaving 7 bases in the junction not matched to a gene. The sample originates from a study of T cell responses to AZD1222 COVID-19 vaccine (dated by TCRdb to the early 2020s). Broadly, across the study: TCR sequencing covered 230 to 250 trial participants: 200 to 220 given two doses of AZD1222 and approximately 25 given two doses of MenACWY control vaccine. Enrollment into the trials was organized by age into subgroups of 18-55, 56-69 and 70-plus years, and those subgroups contained approximately 150, 30 and 60 TCR-sequenced participants, respectively.

Explained via the paper, the time point label denotes: about 28 days (+/-7) after the second vaccine dose. AZD1222 recipients given second doses at about 4 weeks or at about 12 weeks were pooled, since spike-specific TCR depth and breadth were not found to differ between the two schedules. Vaccinee samples came from UK trials COV001 and COV002, including a single-blind randomized controlled phase 2/3 trial of AZD1222 (ChAdOx1 nCoV-19) in healthy adults. For TCRbeta chain sequencing, PBMC samples were collected from trial participants at day 0 and at day 28 after the second dose. General study outcomes and caveats: A significant rise in spike-specific TCR breadth and depth was observed after two AZD1222 doses relative to day 0 and relative to MenACWY recipients. Only a handful of AZD1222 recipients were SARS-CoV-2 seropositive at baseline, limiting conclusions about previously exposed vaccinees. Reportedly, almost half of the unique spike-specific TCRs recognized epitopes lying outside the regions that are mutated in the B.1.351 and B.1.1.7 variants. Because no day 14 peak-response samples were available, the repertoires could be characterized only after the peak T cell response. The 56-69-year group was small, and its depth increase did not reach significance, likely because of low power. The whole spike protein was spanned by vaccine-associated CD4 TCRs, and dominant responses were seen in regions 160-218 and 743-854. Participants were mostly white British and included more females than males, and it was suggested by the authors that clonal diversity may have been underestimated.

The sequence was collected from an adult who received the AZD1222 COVID-19 vaccine. Sequencing used peripheral blood, obtained 28 days after the second AZD1222 dose. The chain couples TRBV18 to TRBJ2-3; the junction holds 16 bases that match TRBD2. The nucleotide sequence reads as follows: TGTGCCAGCTCACCGCCGGGACTAGCGGGGGGGGCATCAGATACGCAGTATTTT. The resulting protein is CASSPPGLAGGASDTQYF.